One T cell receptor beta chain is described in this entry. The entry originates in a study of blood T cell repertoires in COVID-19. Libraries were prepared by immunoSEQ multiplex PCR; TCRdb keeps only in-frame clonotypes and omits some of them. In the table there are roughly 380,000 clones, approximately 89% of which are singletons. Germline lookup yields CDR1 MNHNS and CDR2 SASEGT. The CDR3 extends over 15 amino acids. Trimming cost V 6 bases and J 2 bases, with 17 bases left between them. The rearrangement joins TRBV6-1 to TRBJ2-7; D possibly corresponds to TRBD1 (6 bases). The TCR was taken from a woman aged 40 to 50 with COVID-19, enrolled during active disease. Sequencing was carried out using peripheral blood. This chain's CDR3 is CASSYGIQGPYEQYF. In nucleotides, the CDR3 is TGTGCCAGCAGCTACGGAATACAGGGCCCCTACGAGCAGTACTTC.